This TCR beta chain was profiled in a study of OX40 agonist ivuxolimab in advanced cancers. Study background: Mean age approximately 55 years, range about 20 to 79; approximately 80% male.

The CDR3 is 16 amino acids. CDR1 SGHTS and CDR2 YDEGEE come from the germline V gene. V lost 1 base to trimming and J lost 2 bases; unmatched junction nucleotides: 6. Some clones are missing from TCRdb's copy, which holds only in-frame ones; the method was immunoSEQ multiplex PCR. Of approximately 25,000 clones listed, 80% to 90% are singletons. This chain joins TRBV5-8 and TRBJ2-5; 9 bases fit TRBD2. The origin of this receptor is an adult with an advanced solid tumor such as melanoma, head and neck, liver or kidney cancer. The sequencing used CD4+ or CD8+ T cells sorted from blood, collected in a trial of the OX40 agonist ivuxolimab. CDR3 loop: CASSLQAGGLQETQYF. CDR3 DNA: TGTGCCAGCAGCTTGCAAGCGGGGGGCCTTCAAGAGACCCAGTACTTC.